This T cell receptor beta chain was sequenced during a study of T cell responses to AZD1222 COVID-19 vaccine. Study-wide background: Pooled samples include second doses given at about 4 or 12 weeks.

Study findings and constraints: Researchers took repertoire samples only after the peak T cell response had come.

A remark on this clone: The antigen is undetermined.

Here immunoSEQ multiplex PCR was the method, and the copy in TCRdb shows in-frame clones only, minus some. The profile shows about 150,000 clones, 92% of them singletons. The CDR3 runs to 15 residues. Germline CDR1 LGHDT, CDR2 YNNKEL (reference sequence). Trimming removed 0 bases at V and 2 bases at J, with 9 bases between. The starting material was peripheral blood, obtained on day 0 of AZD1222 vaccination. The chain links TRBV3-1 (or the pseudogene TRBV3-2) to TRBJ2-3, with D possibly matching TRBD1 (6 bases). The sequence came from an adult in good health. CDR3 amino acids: CASSQDRGITDTQYF. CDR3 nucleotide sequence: TGTGCCAGCAGCCAAGACAGGGGAATCACAGATACGCAGTATTTT.